These 9 T cell receptor beta chains were sequenced from one sample in a study of Ad26.COV2.S vaccination and SARS-CoV-2 variants. The treatment is: 15 to 20 received Ad26.COV2.S at low or high dose, single or two shots; about 5 received placebo; per-sample allocation not given. Samples came from day 63 after the first vaccine or placebo injection. Produced via immunoSEQ multiplex PCR; TCRdb's table is partial and in-frame only. The table lists roughly 320,000 clones, 87% of them singletons. The material sequenced was peripheral blood, taken in a trial of Ad26.COV2.S vaccine versus placebo. These receptors all stem from a person between 18 and 59 years old who received the Ad26.COV2.S COVID-19 vaccine or a placebo.

The J gene is TRBJ2-5, the V gene TRBV9; 7 positions match TRBD1. CDR3 length: 14 residues. Trimming took 0 bases from V and 5 from J; bases not matched to a gene: 4. Germline V lookup: CDR1 SGDLS, CDR2 YYNGEE. The CDR3: CASSVDRGRETQYF. In nucleotides, the CDR3 is TGTGCCAGCAGCGTAGACAGGGGACGCGAGACCCAGTACTTC.

The chain joins TRBV2 to TRBJ2-5; tentative D call: TRBD1 (6 bases). This CDR3 region has 15 residues. The germline V and J ends were trimmed by 1 base and 2 bases, with 11 bases remaining between them. Germline CDR1 SNHLY, CDR2 FYNNEI. CDR3: CASSEVDGQQETQYF. CDR3 coding DNA: TGTGCCAGCAGTGAAGTAGACGGACAGCAAGAGACCCAGTACTTC.

The V and J genes are TRBV18 and TRBJ1-6, with D perhaps TRBD1 (6 bases). CDR3 length: 16 residues. The V end lost 0 bases, the J end lost 6 bases, and 12 bases lay between the germline ends. The germline CDR1 and CDR2 sequences are KGHSH and LQKENI. CDR3: CASSPPRGIGNSPLHF. The DNA for the CDR3 is TGTGCCAGCTCACCACCGAGGGGGATCGGTAATTCACCCCTCCACTTT.

The V and J genes are TRBV15 and TRBJ1-4; perhaps TRBD1 as D (5 bases). The V and J ends lost 8 bases and 6 bases respectively, with 19 bases between them. This CDR3 has 15 amino acids. Germline CDR1 LNHNV, CDR2 YYDKDF (reference sequence). CDR3: CATGRDPEGYEKLFF. The CDR3 DNA reads TGTGCCACCGGAAGGGACCCCGAGGGGTATGAAAAACTGTTTTTT.

This chain joins TRBV5-1 and TRBJ1-1; D perhaps matches TRBD1 (6 bases). CDR1 is SGHRS and CDR2 is YFSETQ in the germline V gene. V gave up 0 bases and J gave up 2 bases, with 14 bases separating them. CDR3 size: 16 residues. CDR3 residues: CASSLVGAPPNTEAFF. The CDR3, as DNA: TGCGCCAGCAGCTTGGTGGGGGCGCCCCCAAACACTGAAGCTTTCTTT.

V gene TRBV4-2 combines with J gene TRBJ1-1, with D possibly being TRBD1 (5 bases). Looked up from germline, CDR1 is LGHNA and CDR2 is YNFKEQ. The CDR3 covers 14 residues. Trimming removed 3 bases at V and 1 base at J, with 9 bases between. CDR3 bases: TGTGCCAGCAGCCAGGATGACAGGAACACTGAAGCTTTCTTT. Protein product: CASSQDDRNTEAFF.

V usage is TRBV9 and J usage is TRBJ2-1, with D possibly called TRBD1 or TRBD2 (6 bases each). CDR3 length: 14 residues. Trimming cost V 5 bases and J 6 bases, with 15 bases left between them. Per germline, CDR1 SGDLS and CDR2 YYNGEE. The CDR3 DNA is TGTGCCAGCAGTAGTGGGGGGCCGTTCAATGAGCAGTTCTTC. This codes for CASSSGGPFNEQFF.

V and J are TRBV19 and TRBJ2-2; D gene uncertain. V lost 5 bases and J 4 bases, leaving 11 bases between the germline ends. Germline-derived CDR1 and CDR2 are LNHDA and SQIVND (reference sequence). The CDR3 length is 14 residues. The CDR3 here is CASSETVGTGELFF. As DNA, the CDR3 is TGTGCCAGTAGTGAAACAGTAGGCACCGGGGAGCTGTTTTTT. Combining the CDR3 with reference TRBV19 and TRBJ2-2 gives the whole variable domain DGGITQSPKYLFRKEGQNVTLSCEQNLNHDAMYWYRQDPGQGLRLIYYSQIVNDFQKGDIAEGYSVSREKKESFPLTVTSAQKNPTAFYLCASSETVGTGELFFGEGSRLTVL.

The V and J genes are TRBV7-9 and TRBJ1-1, with TRBD1 matching 10 bases. Germline assignment: CDR1 SEHNR and CDR2 FQNEAQ (reference sequence). The CDR3 covers 15 residues. V lost 4 bases and J lost 6; bases outside the gene matches: 8. The CDR3 sequence: CASSYPGQGIAEAFF. DNA for the CDR3: TGTGCCAGCAGCTACCCGGGACAGGGGATCGCTGAAGCTTTCTTT.